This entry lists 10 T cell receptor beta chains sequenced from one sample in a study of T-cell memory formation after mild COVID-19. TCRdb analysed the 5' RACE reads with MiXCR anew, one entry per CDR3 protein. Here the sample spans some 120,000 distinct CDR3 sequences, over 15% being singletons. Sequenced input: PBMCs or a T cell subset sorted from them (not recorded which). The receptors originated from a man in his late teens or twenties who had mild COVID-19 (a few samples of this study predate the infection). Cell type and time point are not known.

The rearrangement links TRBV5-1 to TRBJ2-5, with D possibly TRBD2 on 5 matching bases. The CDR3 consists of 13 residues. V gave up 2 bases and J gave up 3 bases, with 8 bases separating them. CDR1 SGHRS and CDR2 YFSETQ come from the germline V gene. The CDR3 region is CASSFWGEETQYF. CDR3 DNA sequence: TGCGCCAGCAGCTTTTGGGGAGAAGAGACCCAGTACTTC.

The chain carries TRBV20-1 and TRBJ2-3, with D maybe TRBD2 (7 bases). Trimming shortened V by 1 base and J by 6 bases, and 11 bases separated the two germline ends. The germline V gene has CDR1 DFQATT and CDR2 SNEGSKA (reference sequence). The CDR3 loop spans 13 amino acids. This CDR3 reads CSARAGGGDTQYF. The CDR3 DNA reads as TGCAGTGCTAGAGCGGGGGGCGGGGATACGCAGTATTTT.

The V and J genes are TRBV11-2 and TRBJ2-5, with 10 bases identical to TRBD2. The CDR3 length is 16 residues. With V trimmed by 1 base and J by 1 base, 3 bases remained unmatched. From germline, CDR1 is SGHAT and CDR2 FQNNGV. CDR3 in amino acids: CASSLVRLAGQETQYF. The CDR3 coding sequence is TGTGCCAGCAGCTTAGTTCGACTAGCGGGCCAAGAGACCCAGTACTTC.

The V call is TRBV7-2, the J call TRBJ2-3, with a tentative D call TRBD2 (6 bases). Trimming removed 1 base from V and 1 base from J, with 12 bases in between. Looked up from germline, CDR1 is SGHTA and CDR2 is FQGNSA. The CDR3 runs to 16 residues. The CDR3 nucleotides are TGTGCCAGCAGCTTAGGAGGGCGGGGTGGCACAGATACGCAGTATTTT. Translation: CASSLGGRGGTDTQYF.

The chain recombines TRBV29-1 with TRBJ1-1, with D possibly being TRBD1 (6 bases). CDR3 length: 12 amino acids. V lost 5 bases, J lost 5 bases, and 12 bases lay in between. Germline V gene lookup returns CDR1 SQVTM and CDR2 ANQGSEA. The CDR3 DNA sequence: TGCAGCGTTATAGCCAGGGGAACTGAAGCTTTCTTT. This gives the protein CSVIARGTEAFF.

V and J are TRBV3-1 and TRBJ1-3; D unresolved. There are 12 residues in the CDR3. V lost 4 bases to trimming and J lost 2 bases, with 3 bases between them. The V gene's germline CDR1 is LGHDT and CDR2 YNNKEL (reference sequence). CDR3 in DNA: TGTGCCAGCAGCCCCGCTGGAAACACCATATATTTT. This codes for CASSPAGNTIYF.

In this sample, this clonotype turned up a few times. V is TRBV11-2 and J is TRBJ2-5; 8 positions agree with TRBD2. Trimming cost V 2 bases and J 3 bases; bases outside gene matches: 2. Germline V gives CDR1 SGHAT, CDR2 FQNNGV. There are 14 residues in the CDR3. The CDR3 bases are TGTGCCAGCAGCTTAACGCGGGGGGAAGAGACCCAGTACTTC. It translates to CASSLTRGEETQYF.

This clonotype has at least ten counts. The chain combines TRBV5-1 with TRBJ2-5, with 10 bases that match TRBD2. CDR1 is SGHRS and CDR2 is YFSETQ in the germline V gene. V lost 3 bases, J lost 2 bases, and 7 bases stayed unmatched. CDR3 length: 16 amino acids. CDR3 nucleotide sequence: TGCGCCAGCAGCTCCGCCGGGACTAGCGTTCAAGAGACCCAGTACTTC. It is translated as CASSSAGTSVQETQYF.

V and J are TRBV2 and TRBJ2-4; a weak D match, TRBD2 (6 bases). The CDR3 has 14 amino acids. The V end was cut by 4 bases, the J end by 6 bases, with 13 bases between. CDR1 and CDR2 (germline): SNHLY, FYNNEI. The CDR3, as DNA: TGTGCCAGCAGTGGTGGAGGGCTAGGAAACATTCAGTACTTC. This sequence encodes CASSGGGLGNIQYF.

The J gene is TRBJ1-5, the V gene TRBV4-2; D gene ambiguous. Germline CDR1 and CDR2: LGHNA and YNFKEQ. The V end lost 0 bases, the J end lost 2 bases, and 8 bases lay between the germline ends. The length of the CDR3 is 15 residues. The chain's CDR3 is CASSQDWRGNQPQHF. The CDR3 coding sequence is TGTGCCAGCAGCCAAGATTGGAGGGGCAATCAGCCCCAGCATTTT.